This TCR beta chain was retrieved from a study of cytomegalovirus exposure and HLA in healthy donors. General observations from the study: The investigators catalogued under 200 TCR beta chains as cytomegalovirus-associated.

CDR3 length equals 13 residues. The V end was cut by 0 bases, the J end by 2 bases, with 4 bases between. CDR1 and CDR2 from the germline V gene are SGHNT and YENEEA. In its sample, this clone was seen once. Its antigen is unknown. Measured with immunoSEQ multiplex PCR; TCRdb has only the in-frame clones, and not every one. The repertoire holds about 98,000 clones, around 85% seen once, with roughly 3.9% in the top ten. The V and J genes are TRBV11-3 and TRBJ2-5; no reliable D call. This TCR was recovered from a woman under 40 in good health and CMV-seronegative. Material for sequencing was PBMCs. Written as DNA, the CDR3 is TGTGCCAGCAGCTTAGACACTCAAGAGACCCAGTACTTC. Its protein product is CASSLDTQETQYF.